This is a list of T cell receptor beta chains from one sample in a study of blood T cell repertoires in COVID-19. Some clones are missing from TCRdb's copy, which holds only in-frame ones; the method was immunoSEQ multiplex PCR. The sample includes about 200,000 clones, almost 85% of them seen just once. Sample: peripheral blood. The receptors were sampled from a woman aged 40 to 50 with acute or convalescent COVID-19. Each CDR3 is given with its conserved first and last residue. A D gene is named only where the DNA matches it firmly. Size is omitted from some rows. Given values are once, few, many or a class for expanded clones.

-	TRBV4-2	TRBJ1-1	-	CASSHGQNTEAFF	TGTGCCAGCAGCCACGGACAGAACACTGAAGCTTTCTTT
TRBD1	TRBV24-1	TRBJ2-6	-	CATRGTGAGANVLTF	TGTGCCACCAGGGGGACAGGGGCTGGGGCCAACGTCCTGACTTTC
TRBD1	TRBV19	TRBJ1-1	-	CASSISAGGYQSGGMNTEAFF	TGTGCCAGTAGTATCTCGGCAGGGGGGTATCAATCGGGAGGGATGAACACTGAAGCTTTCTTT
-	TRBV28	TRBJ1-2	-	CASNRAGNYGYTF	TGTGCCAGCAATCGGGCAGGGAATTATGGCTACACCTTC
-	TRBV7-2	TRBJ2-5	-	CASSRFGGQETQYF	TGTGCCAGCAGCCGGTTCGGCGGGCAAGAGACCCAGTACTTC
TRBD1	TRBV25-1	TRBJ1-4	-	CASSGQGRSEKLFF	TGTGCCAGCAGTGGACAGGGGAGGAGTGAAAAACTGTTTTTT
-	TRBV5-1	TRBJ2-3	-	CASSLGGDTQYF	TGCGCCAGCAGCTTGGGCGGGGATACGCAGTATTTT
-	TRBV7-3	TRBJ2-6	once	CASSLRSLSSAGANVLTF	TGTGCCAGCAGCTTAAGAAGCCTTTCTAGCGCTGGGGCCAACGTCCTGACTTTC
TRBD1	TRBV5-8	TRBJ2-3	-	CASSLGTVTSTDTQYF	TGTGCCAGCAGCTTAGGGACAGTCACTAGCACAGATACGCAGTATTTT
TRBD2	TRBV7-2	TRBJ2-5	-	CASSPRLAGTQYF	TGTGCCAGCAGCCCGCGACTAGCGGGGACCCAGTACTTC
-	TRBV2	TRBJ1-4	-	CASSADSVSQKLFF	TGTGCCAGCAGTGCCGACAGCGTTTCCCAAAAACTGTTTTTT
TRBD2	TRBV20-1	TRBJ2-7	once	CSASVAGGPAGEQYF	TGCAGTGCTAGTGTAGCGGGAGGGCCGGCGGGAGAGCAGTACTTC
TRBD2	TRBV11-2	TRBJ2-1	-	CASSLSRGAGALLYNEQFF	TGTGCCAGCAGCTTATCTCGAGGGGCGGGAGCCCTTTTATACAATGAGCAGTTCTTC
-	TRBV30	TRBJ2-7	-	CAWSAGGGSYEQYF	TGTGCCTGGAGTGCAGGGGGAGGCTCCTACGAGCAGTACTTC
-	TRBV11-2	TRBJ1-1	once	CASSPLVSKNTEAFF	TGTGCCAGCAGCCCGCTGGTCAGTAAAAACACTGAAGCTTTCTTT